The rows below give T cell receptor beta chains drawn from one sample of a study of T cell repertoires in cytomegalovirus infection. A single record per CDR3 protein comes from TCRdb applying MiXCR to the reads. In the table there are more than 650,000 distinct CDR3 sequences, 35% to 45% of which are singletons. The specimen sequenced was PBMCs. The receptors were gathered from a human donor in good health (CMV status not recorded). Some clones in this sample may be carry-over from other donors' samples. Both conserved end residues are part of each CDR3. Fields, in order: clone size, D gene, V gene, J gene, CDR3 protein, CDR3 DNA. The D gene is left open where the match is weak. For some rows the clone size is stated as once, few or many, or as a class when expanded; others skip it.

many	TRBD1	TRBV28	TRBJ1-4	CASSLTGQGSEKLFF	TGTGCCAGCAGCTTAACGGGACAGGGAAGTGAAAAACTGTTTTTT
-	TRBD1	TRBV28	TRBJ2-3	CASKRDRRLSDTQYF	TGTGCCAGCAAGAGGGACAGGCGGCTGTCGGATACGCAGTATTTT
-	TRBD2	TRBV12-3/TRBV12-4	TRBJ2-5	CASSLWGAGGETQYF	TGTGCCAGCAGTTTATGGGGCGCGGGAGGGGAGACCCAGTACTTC
-	-	TRBV5-6	TRBJ1-5	CASSLSSDQPQHF	TGTGCCAGCAGCTTAAGTTCGGATCAGCCCCAGCATTTT
few	-	TRBV6-2/TRBV6-3	TRBJ1-4	CASSYGWPEELFF	TGTGCCAGCAGTTACGGTTGGCCTGAGGAACTGTTTTTT
-	-	TRBV15	TRBJ1-2	CATSRDRGHSVHTF	TGTGCCACCAGCAGAGATCGGGGACACTCCGTCCACACCTTC
-	TRBD1	TRBV6-5	TRBJ2-7	CASSPWDRFYEQYF	TGTGCCAGCAGTCCATGGGACAGGTTCTACGAGCAGTACTTC
few	-	TRBV20-1	TRBJ1-2	CSARKDGAGNYGYTF	TGCAGTGCTAGAAAAGACGGCGCAGGGAACTATGGCTACACCTTC
-	-	TRBV7-9	TRBJ2-7	CASSLSLEGYEQYF	TGTGCCAGCAGCTTATCATTAGAGGGGTACGAGCAGTACTTC
few	TRBD2	TRBV19	TRBJ2-1	CASSPRGSGSVFSSYNEQFF	TGTGCCAGTAGTCCTCGAGGTAGCGGGAGCGTATTTAGCTCCTACAATGAGCAGTTCTTC
-	-	TRBV7-6	TRBJ2-1	CASSTGPHNEQFF	TGTGCTAGCAGCACCGGGCCCCACAATGAGCAGTTCTTC
-	-	TRBV7-9	TRBJ2-2	CASSSPRKRSGTTNTGELFF	TGTGCCAGCAGCTCCCCTCGAAAGCGATCCGGGACAACGAACACCGGGGAGCTGTTTTTT
-	-	TRBV11-2	TRBJ1-5	CASSLGPRGAPQHF	TGTGCCAGCAGCTTAGGCCCGAGAGGGGCGCCCCAGCATTTT
few	-	TRBV10-3	TRBJ1-1	CAIKGTGNTEAFF	TGTGCCATCAAAGGGACGGGGAACACTGAAGCTTTCTTT
few	-	TRBV6-6	TRBJ2-5	CASTPLSGRNQETQYF	TGTGCCAGCACCCCCCTATCGGGACGCAACCAAGAGACCCAGTACTTC
-	TRBD2	TRBV6-6	TRBJ2-3	CASSYSASGGAPQATDTQYF	TGTGCCAGCAGTTACTCGGCTAGCGGGGGGGCGCCTCAAGCCACAGATACGCAGTATTTT
-	-	TRBV28	TRBJ1-1	CASSLSKRADTEAFF	TGTGCCAGCAGTTTGTCGAAAAGGGCCGACACTGAAGCTTTCTTT
-	-	TRBV7-9	TRBJ2-5	CASSSPLPYPDVGPPDQETQYF	TGTGCCAGCAGCTCCCCTTTACCCTATCCCGATGTCGGCCCTCCCGACCAAGAGACCCAGTACTTC
few	-	TRBV12-3/TRBV12-4	TRBJ1-2	CASSPLTTQNYGYTF	TGTGCCAGCAGTCCCCTGACTACCCAGAACTATGGCTACACCTTC
few	-	TRBV29-1	TRBJ2-5	CSVEPWDPSGETQYF	TGCAGCGTTGAACCTTGGGACCCAAGTGGGGAGACCCAGTACTTC
many	-	TRBV7-2	TRBJ2-7	CASSLSAGYYEQYF	TGTGCCAGCAGCTTATCGGCAGGGTACTACGAGCAGTACTTC
few	-	TRBV28	TRBJ2-2	CASSLNRPNTGELFF	TGTGCCAGCAGTTTAAACAGACCGAACACCGGGGAGCTGTTTTTT
-	TRBD2	TRBV11-2	TRBJ2-1	CASSLVGGVAGGRNEQFF	TGTGCCAGCAGCTTAGTCGGCGGGGTAGCGGGAGGGCGGAATGAGCAGTTCTTC
few	-	TRBV27	TRBJ1-5	CASSLRGAVGNQPQHF	TGTGCCAGCAGTTTACGGGGGGCGGTAGGCAATCAGCCCCAGCATTTT
few	-	TRBV18	TRBJ2-7	CASSPRDQTYEQYF	TGTGCCAGCTCACCACGGGACCAAACCTACGAGCAGTACTTC
many	-	TRBV12-3/TRBV12-4	TRBJ2-1	CASRRLGGFGSYNEQFF	TGTGCCAGCAGGAGGTTGGGTGGATTCGGGTCCTACAATGAGCAGTTCTTC
-	-	TRBV7-9	TRBJ2-1	CASRGPGNEQFF	TGTGCCAGCAGGGGCCCTGGCAATGAGCAGTTCTTC
-	TRBD1	TRBV7-6	TRBJ2-7	CASSPEGQSYEQYF	TGTGCCAGCAGCCCCGAGGGACAGTCCTACGAGCAGTACTTC
few	-	TRBV14	TRBJ2-7	CASSQDLGYEQYF	TGTGCCAGCAGCCAAGATTTGGGTTACGAGCAGTACTTC
-	-	TRBV10-2	TRBJ1-1	CASAYGVNTEAFF	TGCGCCAGCGCATATGGGGTCAACACTGAAGCTTTCTTT
few	TRBD1	TRBV11-3	TRBJ1-5	CASSLIGGRGKGENQPQHF	TGTGCCAGCAGCTTAATCGGGGGCAGGGGGAAAGGAGAAAATCAGCCCCAGCATTTT
once	-	TRBV4-1	TRBJ2-5	CAGSPQYLEGAQETQYF	TGCGCCGGCAGCCCTCAATACCTGGAGGGGGCCCAAGAGACCCAGTACTTC
-	-	TRBV27	TRBJ2-1	CASSDNSGRDEQFF	TGTGCCAGCAGTGACAACTCCGGCAGGGACGAGCAGTTCTTC
-	TRBD1	TRBV19	TRBJ1-1	CASSIGDSLNTEAFF	TGTGCCAGTAGTATCGGGGACAGTTTGAACACTGAAGCTTTCTTT
few	-	TRBV7-2	TRBJ1-2	CASSLGGGDYGYTF	TGTGCCAGCAGCTTAGGTGGCGGGGACTATGGCTACACCTTC
-	TRBD1	TRBV11-2	TRBJ1-5	CASSSTGVRQPQHF	TGTGCCAGCAGCTCGACAGGGGTGCGACAGCCCCAGCATTTT
-	-	TRBV5-1	TRBJ1-2	CASSLGSIYGYTF	TGCGCCAGCAGCTTAGGCAGTATCTATGGCTACACCTTC
few	TRBD2	TRBV2	TRBJ2-5	CASSVNLAGEEQETQYF	TGTGCCAGCAGTGTCAATTTAGCGGGGGAAGAGCAAGAGACCCAGTACTTC
-	TRBD1	TRBV14	TRBJ1-2	CASSQVTETGLGGYTF	TGTGCCAGCAGCCAAGTCACCGAGACAGGGCTCGGGGGCTACACCTTC
once	-	TRBV30	TRBJ2-3	CAWSPSDTQYF	TGTGCCTGGAGTCCCTCAGATACGCAGTATTTT
-	-	TRBV12-3/TRBV12-4	TRBJ2-7	CASTSEDRTYEQYF	TGTGCCAGCACCTCTGAGGACCGCACCTACGAGCAGTACTTC
many	-	TRBV7-2	TRBJ2-6	CASSLQALGLAGANVLTF	TGTGCCAGCAGCTTACAGGCCCTCGGCCTGGCTGGGGCCAACGTCCTGACTTTC
many	-	TRBV7-2	TRBJ2-4	CASSLDLGLNIQYF	TGTGCCAGCAGCTTAGATCTGGGTTTAAACATTCAGTACTTC
-	TRBD1	TRBV27	TRBJ2-1	CASSAPWTGRNEQFF	TGTGCCAGCAGTGCTCCCTGGACAGGGAGGAATGAGCAGTTCTTC
-	-	TRBV4-1	TRBJ2-7	CASSQDVGENEQYF	TGCGCCAGCAGCCAAGACGTTGGGGAGAACGAGCAGTACTTC
-	-	TRBV5-4	TRBJ2-7	CASSPRPRPPYEQYF	TGTGCCAGCAGCCCAAGGCCTAGACCCCCCTACGAGCAGTACTTC
few	-	TRBV5-1	TRBJ1-4	CASSGDEKLFF	TGCGCCAGCAGCGGGGATGAAAAACTGTTTTTT